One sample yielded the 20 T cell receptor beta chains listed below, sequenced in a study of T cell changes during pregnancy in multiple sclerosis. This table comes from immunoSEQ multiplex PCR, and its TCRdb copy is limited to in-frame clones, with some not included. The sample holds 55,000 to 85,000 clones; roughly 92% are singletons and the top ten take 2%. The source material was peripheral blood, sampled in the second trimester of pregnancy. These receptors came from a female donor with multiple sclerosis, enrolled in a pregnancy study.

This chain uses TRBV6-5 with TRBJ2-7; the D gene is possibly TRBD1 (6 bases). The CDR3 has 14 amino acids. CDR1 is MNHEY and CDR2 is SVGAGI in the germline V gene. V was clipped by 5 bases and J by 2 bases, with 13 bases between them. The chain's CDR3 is CASSPRDKPYEQYF. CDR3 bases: TGTGCCAGCAGTCCTCGGGACAAACCCTACGAGCAGTACTTC.

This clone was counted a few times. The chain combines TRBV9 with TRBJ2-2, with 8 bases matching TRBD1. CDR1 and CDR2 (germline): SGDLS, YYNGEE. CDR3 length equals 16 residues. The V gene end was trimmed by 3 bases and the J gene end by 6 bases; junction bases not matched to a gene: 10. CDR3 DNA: TGTGCCAGCAGCGGGACAGGGCCAGCCAGGTCCGGGGAGCTGTTTTTT. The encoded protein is CASSGTGPARSGELFF.

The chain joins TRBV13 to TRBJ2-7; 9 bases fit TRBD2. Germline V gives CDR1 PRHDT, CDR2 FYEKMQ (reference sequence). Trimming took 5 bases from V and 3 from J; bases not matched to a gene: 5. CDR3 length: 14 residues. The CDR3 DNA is TGTGCCAGCAGCGCGGGGGGGTTAAGCTACGAGCAGTACTTC. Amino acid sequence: CASSAGGLSYEQYF.

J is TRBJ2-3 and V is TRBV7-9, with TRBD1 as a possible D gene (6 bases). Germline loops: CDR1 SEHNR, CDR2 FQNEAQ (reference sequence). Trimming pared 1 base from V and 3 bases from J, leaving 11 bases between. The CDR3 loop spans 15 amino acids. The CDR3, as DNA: TGTGCCAGCAGCTTAGGAGGGGGTCAGACAGATACGCAGTATTTT. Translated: CASSLGGGQTDTQYF. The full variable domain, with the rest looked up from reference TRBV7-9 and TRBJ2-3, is DTGVSQNPRHKITKRGQNVTFRCDPISEHNRLYWYRQTLGQGPEFLTYFQNEAQLEKSRLLSDRFSAERPKGSFSTLEIQRTEQGDSAMYLCASSLGGGQTDTQYFGPGTRLTVL.

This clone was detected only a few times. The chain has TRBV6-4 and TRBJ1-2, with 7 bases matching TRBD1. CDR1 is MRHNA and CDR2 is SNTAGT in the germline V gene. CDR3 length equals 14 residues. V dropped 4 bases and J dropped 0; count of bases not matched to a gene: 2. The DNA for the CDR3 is TGTGCCAGCAGTGGACAGGGAACTAACTATGGCTACACCTTC. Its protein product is CASSGQGTNYGYTF.

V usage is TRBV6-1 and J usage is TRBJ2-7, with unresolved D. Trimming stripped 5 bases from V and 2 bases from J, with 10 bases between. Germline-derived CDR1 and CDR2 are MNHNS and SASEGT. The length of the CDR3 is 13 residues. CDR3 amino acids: CASSPDKPYEQYF. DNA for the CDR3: TGTGCCAGCAGTCCTGACAAGCCCTACGAGCAGTACTTC.

The CDR3 DNA reads TGTGCCAGCAGTGGCGACAGGAAGAATTCACCCCTCCACTTT. Its protein is CASSGDRKNSPLHF. The chain joins TRBV6-6 to TRBJ1-6; a possible D gene is TRBD1 (6 bases). There are 14 residues in the CDR3. Germline loops: CDR1 MNHNY, CDR2 SVGAGI (reference sequence). The V and J ends lost 5 bases and 7 bases respectively, with 12 bases between them.

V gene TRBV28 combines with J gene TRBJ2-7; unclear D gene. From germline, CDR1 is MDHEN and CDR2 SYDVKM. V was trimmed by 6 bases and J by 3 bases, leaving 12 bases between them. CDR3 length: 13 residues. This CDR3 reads CASRVSYGYEQYF. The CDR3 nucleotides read TGTGCCAGCAGAGTATCATACGGCTACGAGCAGTACTTC. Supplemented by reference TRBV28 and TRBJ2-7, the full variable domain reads DVKVTQSSRYLVKRTGEKVFLECVQDMDHENMFWYRQDPGLGLRLIYFSYDVKMKEKGDIPEGYSVSREKKERFSLILESASTNQTSMYLCASRVSYGYEQYFGPGTRLTVT.

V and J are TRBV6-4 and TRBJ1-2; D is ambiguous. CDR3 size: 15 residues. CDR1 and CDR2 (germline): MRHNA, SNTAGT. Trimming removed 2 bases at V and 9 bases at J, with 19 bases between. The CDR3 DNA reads TGTGCCAGCAGTGACGGTCCCGGAGAACCCTTACGCTACACCTTC. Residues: CASSDGPGEPLRYTF.

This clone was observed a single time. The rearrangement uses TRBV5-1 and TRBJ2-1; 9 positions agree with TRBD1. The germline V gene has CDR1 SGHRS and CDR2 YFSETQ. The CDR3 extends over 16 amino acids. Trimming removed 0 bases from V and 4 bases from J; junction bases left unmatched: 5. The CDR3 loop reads CASSLGGTGSYNEQFF. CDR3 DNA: TGCGCCAGCAGCTTGGGGGGGACAGGGAGTTACAATGAGCAGTTCTTC.

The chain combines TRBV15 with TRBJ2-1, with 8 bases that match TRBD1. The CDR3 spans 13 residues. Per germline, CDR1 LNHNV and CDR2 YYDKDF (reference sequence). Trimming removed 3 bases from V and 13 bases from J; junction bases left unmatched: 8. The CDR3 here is CATSRDRVTPQFF. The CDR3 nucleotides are TGTGCCACCAGCAGGGACAGGGTAACCCCTCAGTTCTTC. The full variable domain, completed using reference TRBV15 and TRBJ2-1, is DAMVIQNPRYQVTQFGKPVTLSCSQTLNHNVMYWYQQKSSQAPKLLFHYYDKDFNNEADTPDNFQSRRPNTSFCFLDIRSPGLGDTAMYLCATSRDRVTPQFFGPGTRLTVL.

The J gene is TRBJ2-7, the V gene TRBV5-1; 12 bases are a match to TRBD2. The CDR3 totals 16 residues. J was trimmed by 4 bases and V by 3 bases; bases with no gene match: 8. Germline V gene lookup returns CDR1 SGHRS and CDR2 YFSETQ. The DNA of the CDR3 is TGCGCCAGCAGCTGGATCCTAGCGGGAGGGACGTACGAGCAGTACTTC. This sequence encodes CASSWILAGGTYEQYF. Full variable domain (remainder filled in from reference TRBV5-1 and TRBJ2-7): KAGVTQTPRYLIKTRGQQVTLSCSPISGHRSVSWYQQTPGQGLQFLFEYFSETQRNKGNFPGRFSGRQFSNSRSEMNVSTLELGDSALYLCASSWILAGGTYEQYFGPGTRLTVT.

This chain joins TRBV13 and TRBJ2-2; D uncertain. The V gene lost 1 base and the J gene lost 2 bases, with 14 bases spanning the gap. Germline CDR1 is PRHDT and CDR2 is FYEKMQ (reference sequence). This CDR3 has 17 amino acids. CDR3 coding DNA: TGTGCCAGCAGCTTAGCGGCAGGCCTGGAAAACACCGGGGAGCTGTTTTTT. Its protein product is CASSLAAGLENTGELFF.

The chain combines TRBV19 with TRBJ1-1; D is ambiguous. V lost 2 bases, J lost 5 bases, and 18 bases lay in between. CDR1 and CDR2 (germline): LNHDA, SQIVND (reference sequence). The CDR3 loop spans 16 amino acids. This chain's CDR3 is CASSIQRGGRGTEAFF. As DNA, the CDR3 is TGTGCCAGTAGTATACAACGGGGAGGGCGTGGGACTGAAGCTTTCTTT.

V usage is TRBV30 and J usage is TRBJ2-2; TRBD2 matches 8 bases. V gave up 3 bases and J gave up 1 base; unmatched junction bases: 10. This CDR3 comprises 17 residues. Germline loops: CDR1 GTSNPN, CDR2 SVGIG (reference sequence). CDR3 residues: CAWSDERGPLNTGELFF. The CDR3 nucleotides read TGTGCCTGGAGCGATGAGCGGGGGCCACTGAACACCGGGGAGCTGTTTTTT.

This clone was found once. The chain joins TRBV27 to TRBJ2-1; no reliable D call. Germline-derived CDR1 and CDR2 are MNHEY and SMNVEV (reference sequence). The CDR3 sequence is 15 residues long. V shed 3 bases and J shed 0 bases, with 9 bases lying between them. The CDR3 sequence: CASSFVRGSYNEQFF. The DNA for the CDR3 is TGTGCCAGCAGTTTTGTGCGCGGCTCCTACAATGAGCAGTTCTTC.

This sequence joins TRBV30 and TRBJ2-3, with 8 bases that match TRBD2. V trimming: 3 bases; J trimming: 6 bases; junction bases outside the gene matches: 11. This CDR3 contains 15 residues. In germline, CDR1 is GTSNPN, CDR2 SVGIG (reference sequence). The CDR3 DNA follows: TGTGCCTGGAGGATCGGGAGCGGGAGATTCGATACGCAGTATTTT. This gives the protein CAWRIGSGRFDTQYF.

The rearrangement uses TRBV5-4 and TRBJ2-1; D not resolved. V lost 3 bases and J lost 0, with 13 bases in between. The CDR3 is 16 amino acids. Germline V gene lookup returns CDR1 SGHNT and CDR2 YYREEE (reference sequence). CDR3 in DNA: TGTGCCAGCAGCTCCGTCTTCCCTAGCTCCTACAATGAGCAGTTCTTC. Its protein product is CASSSVFPSSYNEQFF.

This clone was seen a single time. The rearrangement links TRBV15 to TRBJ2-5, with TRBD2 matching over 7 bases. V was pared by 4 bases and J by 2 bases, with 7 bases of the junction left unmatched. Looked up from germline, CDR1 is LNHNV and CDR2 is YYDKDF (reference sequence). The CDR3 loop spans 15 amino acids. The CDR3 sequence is CATSTTGTMQETQYF. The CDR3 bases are TGTGCCACCAGCACTACCGGGACTATGCAAGAGACCCAGTACTTC.

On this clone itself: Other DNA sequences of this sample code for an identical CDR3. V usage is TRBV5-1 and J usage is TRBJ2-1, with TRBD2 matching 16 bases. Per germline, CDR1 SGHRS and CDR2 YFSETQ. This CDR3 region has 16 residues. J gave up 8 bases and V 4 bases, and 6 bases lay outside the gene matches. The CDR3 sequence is CASSGGLAGGRDEQFF. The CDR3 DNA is TGCGCCAGCAGCGGGGGACTAGCGGGAGGGCGGGATGAGCAGTTCTTC.